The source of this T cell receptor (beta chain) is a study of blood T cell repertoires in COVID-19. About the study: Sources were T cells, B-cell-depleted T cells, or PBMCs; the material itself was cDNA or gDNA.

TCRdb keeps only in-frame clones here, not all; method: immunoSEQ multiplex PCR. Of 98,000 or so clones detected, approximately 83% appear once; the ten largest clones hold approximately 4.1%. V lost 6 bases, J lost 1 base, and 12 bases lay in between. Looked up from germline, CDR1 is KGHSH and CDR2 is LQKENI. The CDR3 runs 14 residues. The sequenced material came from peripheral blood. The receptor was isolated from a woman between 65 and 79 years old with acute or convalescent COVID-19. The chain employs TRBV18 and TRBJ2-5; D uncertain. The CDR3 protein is CASSAGTPQETQYF. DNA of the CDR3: TGTGCCAGCTCTGCAGGAACCCCCCAAGAGACCCAGTACTTC.